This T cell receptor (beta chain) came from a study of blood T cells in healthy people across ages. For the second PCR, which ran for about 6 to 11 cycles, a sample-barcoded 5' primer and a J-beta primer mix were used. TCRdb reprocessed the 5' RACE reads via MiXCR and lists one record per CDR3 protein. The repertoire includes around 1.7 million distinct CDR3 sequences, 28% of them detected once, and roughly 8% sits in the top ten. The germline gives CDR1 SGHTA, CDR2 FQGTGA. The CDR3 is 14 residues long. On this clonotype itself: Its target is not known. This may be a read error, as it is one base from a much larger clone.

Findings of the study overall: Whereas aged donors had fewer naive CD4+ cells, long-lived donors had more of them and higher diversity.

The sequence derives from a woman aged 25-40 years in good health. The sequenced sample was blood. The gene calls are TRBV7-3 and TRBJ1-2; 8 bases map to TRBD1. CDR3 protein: CASGLSGGGYGYTF. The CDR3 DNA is TGTGCCAGCGGCTTATCAGGGGGCGGATATGGCTACACCTTC.